This TCR beta chain originates from a study of T cells in Graves' hyperthyroidism and ophthalmopathy. Overall study results and limits: Within blood appeared most thyroid clonotypes that had expanded above 0.001. The model forecast ophthalmopathy, anticipating it by a median around 6.5 months before onset. Researchers report that a 13 V-J model separated ophthalmopathy from stable hyperthyroidism.

CDR1 SEHNR and CDR2 FQNEAQ come from the germline V gene (reference sequence). This CDR3 spans 20 amino acids. The V gene lost 2 bases and the J gene lost 1 base, with 25 bases spanning the gap. Thyroid ultrasound, orbital computed tomography, clinical symptoms, and serum thyroxine and TRAb underpinned diagnoses. The TCR beta CDR3 regions underwent amplification using RNA transcripts as the source. TCR CDR3 regions were first amplified by RT-PCR with HTBI primers. TCRdb analysed the multiplex PCR reads with MiXCR anew, one entry per CDR3 protein. This table holds about 600,000 distinct CDR3 sequences, 16% found once. This clonotype was seen a few times. Its target is unknown.

Input material: blood. The TCR originated in a woman between 40 and 55 years old with Graves' ophthalmopathy. The chain has TRBV7-9 and TRBJ2-3; D unresolved. For the CDR3, the DNA is TGTGCCAGCAGCTTATTGATGGGTCTGAAACACCAATTGGGCACAGATACGCAGTATTTT. Its protein product is CASSLLMGLKHQLGTDTQYF.